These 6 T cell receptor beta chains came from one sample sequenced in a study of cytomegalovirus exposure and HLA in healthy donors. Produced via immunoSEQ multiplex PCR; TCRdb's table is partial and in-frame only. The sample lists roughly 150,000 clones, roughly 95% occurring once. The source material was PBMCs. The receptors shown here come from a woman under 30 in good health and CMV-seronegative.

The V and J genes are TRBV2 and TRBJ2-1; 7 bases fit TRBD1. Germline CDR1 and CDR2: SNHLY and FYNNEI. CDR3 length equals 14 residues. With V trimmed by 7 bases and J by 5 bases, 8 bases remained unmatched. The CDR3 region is CASIRQGRDNEQFF. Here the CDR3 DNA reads TGTGCCAGCATCCGACAGGGTCGGGACAATGAGCAGTTCTTC.

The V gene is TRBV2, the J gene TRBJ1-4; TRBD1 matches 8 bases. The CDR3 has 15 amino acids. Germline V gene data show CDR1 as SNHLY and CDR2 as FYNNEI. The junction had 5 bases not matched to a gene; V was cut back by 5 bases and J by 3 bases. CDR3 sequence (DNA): TGTGCCAGCAGTTCCACAGGGGGGGCTAATGAAAAACTGTTTTTT. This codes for CASSSTGGANEKLFF.

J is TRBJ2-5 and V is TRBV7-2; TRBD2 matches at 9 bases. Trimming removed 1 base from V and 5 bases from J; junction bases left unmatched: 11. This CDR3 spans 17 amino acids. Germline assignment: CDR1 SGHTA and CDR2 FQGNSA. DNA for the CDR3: TGTGCCAGCAGCTTAGTTTTATTGCGGGGGGGCGTGGAGACCCAGTACTTC. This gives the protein CASSLVLLRGGVETQYF.

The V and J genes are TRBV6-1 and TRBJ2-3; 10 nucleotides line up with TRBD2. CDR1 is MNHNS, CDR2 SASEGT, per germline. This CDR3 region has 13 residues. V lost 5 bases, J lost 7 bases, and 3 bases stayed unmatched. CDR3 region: CASSWTSGHTQYF. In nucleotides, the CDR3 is TGTGCCAGCAGTTGGACTAGCGGACATACGCAGTATTTT.

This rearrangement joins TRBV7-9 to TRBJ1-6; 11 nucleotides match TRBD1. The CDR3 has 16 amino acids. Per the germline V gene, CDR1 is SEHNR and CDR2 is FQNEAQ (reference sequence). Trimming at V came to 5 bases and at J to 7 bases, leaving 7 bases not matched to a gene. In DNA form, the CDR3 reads TGTGCCAGCAGCGACCGGACAGGGGGCGGGAATTCACCCCTCCACTTT. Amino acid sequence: CASSDRTGGGNSPLHF.

CDR3 sequence reads: CASSTYRGWNTEAFF. DNA of the CDR3: TGTGCCAGCTCAACCTACAGGGGTTGGAACACTGAAGCTTTCTTT. The V and J genes are TRBV18 and TRBJ1-1; 7 bases line up with TRBD1. J was trimmed by 1 base and V by 5 bases; bases with no gene match: 7. The CDR3 is made up of 15 amino acids. The germline CDR1 and CDR2 sequences are KGHSH and LQKENI.